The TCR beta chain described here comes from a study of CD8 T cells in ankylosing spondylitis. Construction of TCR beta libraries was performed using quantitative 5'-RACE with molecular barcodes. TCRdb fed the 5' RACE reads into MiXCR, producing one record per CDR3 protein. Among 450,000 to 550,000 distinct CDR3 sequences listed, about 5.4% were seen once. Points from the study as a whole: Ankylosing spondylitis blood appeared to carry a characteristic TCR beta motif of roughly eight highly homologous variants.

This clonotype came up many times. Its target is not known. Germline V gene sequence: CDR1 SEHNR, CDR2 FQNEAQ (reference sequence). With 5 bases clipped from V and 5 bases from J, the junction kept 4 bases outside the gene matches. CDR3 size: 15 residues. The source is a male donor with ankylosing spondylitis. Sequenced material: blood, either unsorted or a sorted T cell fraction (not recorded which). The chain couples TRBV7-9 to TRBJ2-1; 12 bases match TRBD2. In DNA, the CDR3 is TGTGCCAGCAGCACCCTAGCGGGGGGGCACAATGAGCAGTTCTTC. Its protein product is CASSTLAGGHNEQFF.